The T cell receptor beta chain described here comes from a study of blood T cell repertoires in COVID-19. Across the whole study: The United States, Italy and Spain were the sources of the acute and convalescent COVID-19 samples. T cells, B-cell-depleted T cells, or PBMCs supplied cDNA or gDNA.

This clone was found once. Libraries were prepared by immunoSEQ multiplex PCR; TCRdb keeps only in-frame clonotypes and omits some of them. The sample contains about 380,000 clones, 87% of which appear only once. The specimen sequenced was PBMCs or T cells enriched from blood (not recorded which). This receptor was identified in a woman in her twenties or thirties who had recovered from COVID-19.

The DNA of the CDR3 is TGTGCCAGCAGCCCTACGAGGGGGGACAGGGGCCCCTACAATGAGCAGTTCTTC. This sequence encodes CASSPTRGDRGPYNEQFF. This chain uses TRBV11-2 with TRBJ2-1; 10 nucleotides match TRBD1. V dropped 5 bases and J dropped 2; count of bases not matched to a gene: 12. CDR3 length: 18 amino acids. Germline V gives CDR1 SGHAT, CDR2 FQNNGV. Based on the CDR3 plus reference TRBV11-2 and TRBJ2-1, the full variable domain is EAGVAQSPRYKIIEKRQSVAFWCNPISGHATLYWYQQILGQGPKLLIQFQNNGVVDDSQLPKDRFSAERLKGVDSTLKIQPAKLEDSAVYLCASSPTRGDRGPYNEQFFGPGTRLTVL.